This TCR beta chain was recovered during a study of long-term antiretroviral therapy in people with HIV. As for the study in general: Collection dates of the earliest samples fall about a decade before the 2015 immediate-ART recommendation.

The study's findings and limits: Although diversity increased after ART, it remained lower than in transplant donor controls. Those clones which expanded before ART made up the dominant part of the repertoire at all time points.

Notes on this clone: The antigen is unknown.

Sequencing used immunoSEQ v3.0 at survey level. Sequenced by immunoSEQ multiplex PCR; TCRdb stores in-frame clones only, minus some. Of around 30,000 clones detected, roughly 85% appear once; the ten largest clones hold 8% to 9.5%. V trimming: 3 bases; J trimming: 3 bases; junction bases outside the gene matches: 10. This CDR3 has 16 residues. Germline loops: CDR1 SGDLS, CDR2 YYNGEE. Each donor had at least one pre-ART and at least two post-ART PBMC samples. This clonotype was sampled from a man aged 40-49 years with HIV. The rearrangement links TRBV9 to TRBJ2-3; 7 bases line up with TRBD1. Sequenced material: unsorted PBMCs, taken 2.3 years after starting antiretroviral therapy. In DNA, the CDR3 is TGTGCCAGCAGCGCCACGACAGGGAAGATGACAGATACGCAGTATTTT. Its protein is CASSATTGKMTDTQYF.